This record concerns one T cell receptor beta chain sequence. It has no known antigen specificity. No base quality information exists; no much larger clone differs at one position. These data belong to a study of blood T cell repertoires in COVID-19 (dated by TCRdb to between 2020 and 2021). Study-wide context: The collaborator samples originated in the United States, Italy and Spain and spanned the acute and convalescent phases of COVID-19. The prospective study material was composed of cDNA or gDNA derived from T cells, B-cell-depleted T cells, or PBMCs. Subjects who had been exposed to COVID-19, were actively infected with it, or had recovered from it provided the deeply sampled blood TCRbeta repertoires that made up the dataset. A freely available public database, intended as a resource for researchers studying the immune response to SARS-CoV-2, is where the repertoires were released. Samples were obtained from the ongoing ImmuneRACE study (first 160 participants) and from 1,254 subjects provided by 6 global collaborators. A de-identified subject ID, COVID-19 status, age in years and sex were almost always included in the sample metadata. Where available, HLA class I and class II types were obtained from metadata supplied by the sample provider rather than from assay-based typing.

Including the terminal cysteine and phenylalanine, the CDR3 comprises 12 residues. The CDR3 DNA has 36 bases and is translated from base 1. V loses 3 bases of germline sequence and J loses 6 bases, and the interval between the two ends is 6 bases. CDR1 SNHLY and CDR2 FYNNEI are derived from the germline V gene. The immunoSEQ Assay, a bias-controlled multiplex PCR, was used to amplify TCRbeta CDR3 regions from genomic DNA. Processing in the source paper ran as follows. Within the assay, amplification of reference gene primers was used to estimate how many nucleated cells each sample contained. Sequence reads were collapsed and filtered to measure the absolute abundance of every unique TCRbeta CDR3 rearrangement. For each sample, productive Simpson clonality was calculated as the square root of Simpson's diversity index over productive rearrangements. TCRdb's version of the immuneACCESS table is confined to in-frame rearrangements and falls short of the full clone set. An unresolved V gene accounts for under half of the shortfall where checked; the remainder is of unknown origin. D and trimming were read from the DNA, whereas the V and J calls and clone size are those reported in that table. The sample table lists a few hundred thousand clones, around 82% of them with a count of one. Of the sample, about 15% is held by the ten largest clones.

At one collaborating source in Seattle, patients were enrolled during active infection and were followed longitudinally through the course of disease. Whole blood was collected in K2EDTA tubes by collaborating institutions according to the institutions' own protocols. For TCRbeta analysis, collaborators shipped samples in one of three forms: frozen whole blood, isolated PBMCs, or DNA extracted from either of those sample types. Beyond this particular receptor, the publication reports: The quantity of clinical and demographic metadata differed by source and by participant and was supplied without curation.

This TCR was sampled from a person aged 70 to 85 with COVID-19, enrolled during active disease. The sample comprised peripheral blood. The V and J genes are TRBV2 and TRBJ2-1, with the D segment identity uncertain. The CDR3 corresponds to CASSDNFNEQFF. DNA sequence: TGTGCCAGCAGTGATAACTTCAATGAGCAGTTCTTC.